These T cell receptor beta chains were read from a single sample in a study of T cells in Graves' hyperthyroidism and ophthalmopathy. In TCRdb, the multiplex PCR reads were re-called with MiXCR into one record per CDR3 protein. The profile shows approximately 370,000 distinct CDR3 sequences, around 14% of them singletons. The specimen was blood. Every receptor here comes from a woman aged 25 to 39 with Graves' hyperthyroidism. The CDR3 runs from the conserved cysteine through the conserved F or W. A D gene is named only where the DNA matches it firmly. Expanded clones are given a class, and other clones once, few, many or no size at all.

clone size	V gene	D gene	J gene	CDR3 DNA	CDR3 protein
many	TRBV7-2	NA	TRBJ2-1	TGTGCCAGCAGCCCCCGGGGAGTGGGCGAGCAGTTCTTC	CASSPRGVGEQFF
many	TRBV11-2	NA	TRBJ2-1	TGTGCCAGCAGCTTCGGGCTTAAACAGGGAAAAAATGAGCAGTTCTTC	CASSFGLKQGKNEQFF
NA	TRBV5-3	TRBD2	TRBJ2-7	TGTGCCAGCAGCGCCGGGACTAGCGTTTACGAGCAGTACTTC	CASSAGTSVYEQYF
many	TRBV11-2	NA	TRBJ1-6	TGTGCCAGCAGCGTTGGGGCAGGCTATAATTCACCCCTCCACTTT	CASSVGAGYNSPLHF
few	TRBV6-1	NA	TRBJ1-1	TGTGCCAGCACCTCCTCCCGAACGAACACTGAAGCTTTCTTT	CASTSSRTNTEAFF
many	TRBV12-3/TRBV12-4	TRBD2	TRBJ2-5	TGTGCCAGCAGCCCCTCGGGGCTAGCGGGAGCTGGCGACCAAGAGACCCAGTACTTC	CASSPSGLAGAGDQETQYF
many	TRBV2	NA	TRBJ1-4	TGTGCCAGCAGCCCCGCCCCACAGGGATTAGAAAAACTGTTTTTT	CASSPAPQGLEKLFF
NA	TRBV18	NA	TRBJ2-2	TGTGCCAGCTCACCAAGGGTTCGGTCACCCGAAGTCGGGACCGGGGAGCTGTTTTTT	CASSPRVRSPEVGTGELFF
once	TRBV5-4	NA	TRBJ2-7	TGTGCCAGCAGCTTGCGGATGGAAGGGAAAGAGCAGTACTTC	CASSLRMEGKEQYF
NA	TRBV25-1	NA	TRBJ2-7	TGTGCCAGCAGTGAAAGAACAGGGTCAGGCTCCTACGAGCAGTACTTC	CASSERTGSGSYEQYF
NA	TRBV7-8	TRBD2	TRBJ2-5	TGTGCCAGCAGCCCCAGACTAGCGGGAAACATCCAAGAGACCCAGTACTTC	CASSPRLAGNIQETQYF
NA	TRBV7-9	NA	TRBJ1-2	TGTGCCAGCAGCTTAGTAGGGATCGACTATGGCTACACCTTC	CASSLVGIDYGYTF
NA	TRBV11-2	NA	TRBJ2-1	TGTGCCAGCAGCTTAGGGGCGGGCGGGGCTGAGCAGTTCTTC	CASSLGAGGAEQFF
few	TRBV11-3	NA	TRBJ1-6	TGTGCCAGCAGCTTACAGGAGACAAATTCACCCCTCCACTTT	CASSLQETNSPLHF
many	TRBV3-1	NA	TRBJ2-5	TGTGCCAGCAGCCAAGAGATAGCGGTCGGGGAGACCCAGTACTTC	CASSQEIAVGETQYF
many	TRBV5-1	TRBD2	TRBJ2-7	TGCGCCAGCAGCTCTCTAGCGGGAGAAGACTACGAGCAGTACTTC	CASSSLAGEDYEQYF
many	TRBV29-1	TRBD1	TRBJ2-7	TGCAGCGTAGCGACGACAGGGGTTGGCGAGCAGTACTTC	CSVATTGVGEQYF
many	TRBV2	NA	TRBJ2-1	TGTGCCAGCAGTGACTTATCCTACAATGAGCAGTTCTTC	CASSDLSYNEQFF
few	TRBV30	NA	TRBJ2-1	TGTGCCTGGAGTTCACTCTGGTACAATGAGCAGTTCTTC	CAWSSLWYNEQFF
few	TRBV29-1	NA	TRBJ1-6	TGCAGCGTTGAAGGAGGCGACACCCTCCACTTT	CSVEGGDTLHF
many	TRBV7-9	NA	TRBJ2-5	TGTGCCAGCAGCTTAGGTCTGGCAGGGTGGCAAGAGACCCAGTACTTC	CASSLGLAGWQETQYF